Listed below are T cell receptor beta chains from one sample, sequenced in a study of blood T cell repertoires in COVID-19. Profiled with immunoSEQ multiplex PCR; TCRdb holds only in-frame clones, not every one. This sample has 80,000 or so clones; less than 90% occur once, and the top ten carry around 17%. The sequencing sample was made of peripheral blood. The receptors come from a human donor in a cohort sampled during active COVID-19. The CDR3 runs from the conserved cysteine through the conserved F or W. D genes are given only for firm matches. Size values are once, few and many counts, or a class for expanded clones, and some rows have none.

J	D	size	V	DNA	CDR3
TRBJ2-5	TRBD1	NA	TRBV7-9	TGTGCCAGCAGCTTTACAGGGGGTGAAGAGACCCAGTACTTC	CASSFTGGEETQYF
TRBJ2-1	TRBD1	few	TRBV5-1	TGCGCCAGCAGCTTGTCCGGACAGGGCTACAATGAGCAGTTCTTC	CASSLSGQGYNEQFF
TRBJ2-1	NA	NA	TRBV5-1	TGCGCCAGCACCAACAGGCCTTTGGCCCTTAGCTCCTACAATGAGCAGTTCTTC	CASTNRPLALSSYNEQFF
TRBJ2-1	TRBD2	NA	TRBV7-9	TGTGCCAGCAGCCCTAGACTAGCGGGGGCGTACAATGAGCAGTTCTTC	CASSPRLAGAYNEQFF
TRBJ2-1	NA	NA	TRBV4-1	TGCGCCAGCAGCCAATCCGAATCGCGGGGGCCGGTAAATGAGCAGTTCTTC	CASSQSESRGPVNEQFF
TRBJ1-6	TRBD1	once	TRBV6-5	TGTGCCAGCAGATCGGGACAGGGCTATTCACCCCTCCACTTT	CASRSGQGYSPLHF
TRBJ2-7	NA	NA	TRBV7-8	TGTGCCAGCAGCTTCGGCAGATCGGACACTCCGGTGCAGTACTTC	CASSFGRSDTPVQYF
TRBJ1-5	NA	NA	TRBV10-3	TGTGCCATCAGTCCTCAGGGCGGCAATCAGCCCCAGCATTTT	CAISPQGGNQPQHF
TRBJ2-5	NA	NA	TRBV25-1	TGTGCCAGCAGTGCAGGGGTCGAGACCCAGTACTTC	CASSAGVETQYF
TRBJ2-7	NA	NA	TRBV11-2	TGTGCCAGCAGCTTAGGCGCGGGACAGATCTCCTACGAGCAGTACTTC	CASSLGAGQISYEQYF
TRBJ2-5	TRBD2	NA	TRBV18	TGTGCCAGCTCGACAGGCGGGAGGGCCGGAGGAGAGACCCAGTACTTC	CASSTGGRAGGETQYF
TRBJ2-1	NA	NA	TRBV20-1	TGCAGTGCTAGTCCCAGCGCCTACAATGAGCAGTTCTTC	CSASPSAYNEQFF
TRBJ2-5	TRBD2	NA	TRBV7-2	TGTGCCAGCAGCTTAGTTAGCGGGGGGAAAGAGACCCAGTACTTC	CASSLVSGGKETQYF
TRBJ1-3	NA	few	TRBV12-2	TGTGCAAGTCGCTTAATAAACTCTGGAAACACCATATATTTT	CASRLINSGNTIYF
TRBJ1-5	TRBD1	NA	TRBV6-5	TGTGCCAGCAGTTACTCGAGAAGGGGGCATCAGCCCCAGCATTTT	CASSYSRRGHQPQHF
TRBJ1-5	NA	few	TRBV2	TGTGCCAGCAGTGAAAACTTAAATCAGCCCCAGCATTTT	CASSENLNQPQHF
TRBJ2-7	NA	NA	TRBV6-5	TGTGCCAGCCGGGACACGAGCTCCTACGAGCAGTACTTC	CASRDTSSYEQYF
TRBJ2-3	NA	NA	TRBV11-3	TGTGCCAGCAGCTTAGGCAGGGTGGCAGATACGCAGTATTTT	CASSLGRVADTQYF
TRBJ2-7	NA	NA	TRBV28	TGTGCCAGCAGTTTAGGGCAGAACTACGAGCAGTACTTC	CASSLGQNYEQYF
TRBJ1-1	NA	NA	TRBV2	TGTGCCAGCAGTGATTTGGGGGGGACTGAAGCTTTCTTT	CASSDLGGTEAFF
TRBJ2-3	TRBD2	NA	TRBV4-2	TGTGCCAGCAGCCGCCGACTAGCGGGGGAGAGCACAGATACGCAGTATTTT	CASSRRLAGESTDTQYF
TRBJ2-3	TRBD2	NA	TRBV11-2	TGTGCCAGCAAATCCCATAGCGGGAGCACAGATACGCAGTATTTT	CASKSHSGSTDTQYF
TRBJ2-1	NA	NA	TRBV7-8	TGTGCCAGCAGAGAAGGACAGCCATACAATGAGCAGTTCTTC	CASREGQPYNEQFF
TRBJ2-6	NA	NA	TRBV6-2/TRBV6-3	TGTGCCAGCAGTTATCGAGGCGCGGGTGGGGCCAACGTCCTGACTTTC	CASSYRGAGGANVLTF
TRBJ1-6	TRBD1	NA	TRBV25-1	TGTGCCAGCAAGCCCTCAGGGGGCTCCTATAATTCACCCCTCCACTTT	CASKPSGGSYNSPLHF
TRBJ1-2	NA	once	TRBV5-1	TGCGCCACCTCCCCGAATCCGAGTAACTATGGCTACACCTTC	CATSPNPSNYGYTF
TRBJ2-7	TRBD1	NA	TRBV10-1	TGCGCCAGCAGCAGGGGGCCGGTCTACGAGCAGTACTTC	CASSRGPVYEQYF
TRBJ1-2	TRBD1	NA	TRBV19	TGTGCCAGTAGTTTGGGGACAGAGCGGTATGGCTACACCTTC	CASSLGTERYGYTF
TRBJ1-2	NA	NA	TRBV10-3	TGTGCCATCAGTGACCCCCGCTGGCCGGGCTACACCTTC	CAISDPRWPGYTF
TRBJ1-1	NA	NA	TRBV6-5	TGTGCCAGCAGTTATTGGACTGAGAACACTGAAGCTTTCTTT	CASSYWTENTEAFF
TRBJ2-7	TRBD1	NA	TRBV9	TGTGCCAGCAGCTTAGAGGGACAGGGACGGAGCGAGCAGTACTTC	CASSLEGQGRSEQYF
TRBJ1-6	TRBD1	NA	TRBV5-1	TGCGCCAGCAGTTGGCAAACCGGGACAGCAAATTCACCCCTCCACTTT	CASSWQTGTANSPLHF
TRBJ2-5	TRBD1	once	TRBV2	TGTGCCAGAAGGACAGGGGAAGAGACCCAGTACTTC	CARRTGEETQYF
TRBJ2-7	NA	NA	TRBV4-1	TGCGCCAGCAGCCAAGAAAGGGCGACGCGGGGCTACGAGCAGTACTTC	CASSQERATRGYEQYF
TRBJ2-1	TRBD2	NA	TRBV2	TGTGCCAGCAGCCCCGGGGTAGCGGGAGTGCAAAGCTACAATGAGCAGTTCTTC	CASSPGVAGVQSYNEQFF
TRBJ2-3	NA	NA	TRBV11-2	TGTGCCAGCAGCCTCACTAGACTAGGAGGGAGCACAGATACGCAGTATTTT	CASSLTRLGGSTDTQYF
TRBJ2-7	NA	NA	TRBV19	TGTGCCAGTAGCCTAACCGGGACATGGGCAATCTACGAGCAGTACTTC	CASSLTGTWAIYEQYF
TRBJ1-5	NA	NA	TRBV5-1	TGCGCCAGCAGCTTCGAGGGCGGATGGAATCAGCCCCAGCATTTT	CASSFEGGWNQPQHF
TRBJ2-3	NA	NA	TRBV7-9	TGTGCCAGCAGCACCAGGGAGGCGACAGATACGCAGTATTTT	CASSTREATDTQYF
TRBJ2-7	TRBD1	once	TRBV11-3	TGTGCCAGCAGCAAGAGGGGACAGAGCTCCTACGAGCAGTACTTC	CASSKRGQSSYEQYF
TRBJ2-1	TRBD2	NA	TRBV3-1/TRBV3-2	TGTGCCAGCAGCTTGACTAGCTCGGACTACAATGAGCAGTTCTTC	CASSLTSSDYNEQFF
TRBJ1-2	NA	once	TRBV9	TGTGCCAGCAGCCTCAGTAACTATGGCTACACCTTC	CASSLSNYGYTF
TRBJ2-1	NA	NA	TRBV18	TGTGCCAGCTCACCCAATAGCAGCCCCAATGAGCAGTTCTTC	CASSPNSSPNEQFF
TRBJ2-3	NA	NA	TRBV30	TGTGCCTGGAAGCAGGGCATTGAAGATACGCAGTATTTT	CAWKQGIEDTQYF
TRBJ2-1	NA	NA	TRBV10-3	TGTGCCATCAGAGCGACAGGCTCCAGGTACGGTGAGCAGTTCTTC	CAIRATGSRYGEQFF
TRBJ2-7	NA	NA	TRBV4-1	TGCGCCAGCAGCCAAGATTTGACACCTGCCCTCTCCTACGAGCAGTACTTC	CASSQDLTPALSYEQYF